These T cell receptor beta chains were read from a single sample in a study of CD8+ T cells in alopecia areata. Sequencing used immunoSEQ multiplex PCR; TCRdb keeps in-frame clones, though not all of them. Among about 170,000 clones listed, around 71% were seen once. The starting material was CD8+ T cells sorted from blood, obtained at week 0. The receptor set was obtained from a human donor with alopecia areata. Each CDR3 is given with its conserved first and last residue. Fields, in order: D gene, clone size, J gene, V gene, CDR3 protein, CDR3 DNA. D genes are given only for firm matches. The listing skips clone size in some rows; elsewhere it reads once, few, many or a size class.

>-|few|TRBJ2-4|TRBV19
CASSSARGGYIQYF
TGTGCCAGTAGTTCAGCTAGGGGGGGATACATTCAGTACTTC
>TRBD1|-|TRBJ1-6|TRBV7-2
CASSLDRLSSPLHF
TGTGCCAGCAGCCTGGACAGGTTATCTTCACCCCTCCACTTT
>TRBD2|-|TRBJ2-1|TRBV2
CASRRLLAGSYNEQFF
TGTGCCAGCAGGCGACTCCTAGCGGGGTCTTACAATGAGCAGTTCTTC
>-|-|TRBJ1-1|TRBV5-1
CASSLTGTEAFF
TGCGCCAGCAGCTTGACCGGCACTGAAGCTTTCTTT
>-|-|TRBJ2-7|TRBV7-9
CASSSNYDSYEQYF
TGTGCCAGCAGCTCTAACTACGACTCCTACGAGCAGTACTTC
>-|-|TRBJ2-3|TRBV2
CASTVAPSTDTQYF
TGTGCCAGCACGGTGGCTCCTAGCACAGATACGCAGTATTTT
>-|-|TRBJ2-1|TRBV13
CASSLGRRGSMNEQFF
TGTGCCAGCAGCTTAGGCCGCAGGGGTTCAATGAATGAGCAGTTCTTC
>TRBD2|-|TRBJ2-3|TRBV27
CASRRRGATDTQYF
TGTGCCAGCAGACGGCGGGGGGCCACAGATACGCAGTATTTT
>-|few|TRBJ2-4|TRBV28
CASSSQRGTKNIQYF
TGTGCCAGCAGTTCTCAGAGAGGCACCAAAAACATTCAGTACTTC
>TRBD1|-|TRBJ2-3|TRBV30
CACQGASPDTQYF
TGTGCCTGCCAGGGGGCGAGCCCAGATACGCAGTATTTT
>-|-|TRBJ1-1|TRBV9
CASSPGGAGRTEAFF
TGTGCCAGCAGCCCTGGGGGGGCGGGTCGCACTGAAGCTTTCTTT
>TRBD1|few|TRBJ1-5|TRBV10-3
CAIRDGTVQNQPQHF
TGTGCCATCAGGGATGGGACAGTCCAAAATCAGCCCCAGCATTTT
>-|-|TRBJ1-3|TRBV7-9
CASSSNAGKDF
TGTGCCAGCAGTTCGAACGCCGGGAAGGATTTT
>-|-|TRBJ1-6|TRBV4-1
CASSQDPPRYNSPLHF
TGCGCCAGCAGCCAAGACCCGCCGCGGTATAATTCACCCCTCCACTTT
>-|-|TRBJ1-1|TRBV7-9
CASSTETENTEAFF
TGTGCCAGCAGCACCGAGACCGAGAACACTGAAGCTTTCTTT
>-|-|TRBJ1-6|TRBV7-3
CASSIAQGEPEGSPLHF
TGTGCCAGCAGCATAGCCCAGGGAGAGCCCGAGGGTTCACCCCTCCACTTT
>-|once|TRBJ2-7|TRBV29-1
CSVADSSYEQYF
TGCAGCGTTGCTGACAGCTCCTACGAGCAGTACTTC